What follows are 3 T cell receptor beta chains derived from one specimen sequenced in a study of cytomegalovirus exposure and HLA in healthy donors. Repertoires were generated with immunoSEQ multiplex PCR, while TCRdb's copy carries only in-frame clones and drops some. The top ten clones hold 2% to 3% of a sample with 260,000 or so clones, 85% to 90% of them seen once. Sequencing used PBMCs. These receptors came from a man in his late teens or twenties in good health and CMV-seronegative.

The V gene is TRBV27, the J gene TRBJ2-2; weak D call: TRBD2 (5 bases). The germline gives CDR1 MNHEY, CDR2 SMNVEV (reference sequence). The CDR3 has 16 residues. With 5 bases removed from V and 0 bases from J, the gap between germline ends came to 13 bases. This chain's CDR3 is CASSTYTSANTGELFF. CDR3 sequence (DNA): TGTGCCAGCAGTACCTATACTAGTGCGAACACCGGGGAGCTGTTTTTT.

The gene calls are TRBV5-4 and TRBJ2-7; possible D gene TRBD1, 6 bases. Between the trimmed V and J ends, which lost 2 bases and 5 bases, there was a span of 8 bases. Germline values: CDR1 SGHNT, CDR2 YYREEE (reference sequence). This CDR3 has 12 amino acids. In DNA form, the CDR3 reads TGTGCCAGCAGCTTCCACAGGGACGAGCAGTACTTC. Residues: CASSFHRDEQYF.

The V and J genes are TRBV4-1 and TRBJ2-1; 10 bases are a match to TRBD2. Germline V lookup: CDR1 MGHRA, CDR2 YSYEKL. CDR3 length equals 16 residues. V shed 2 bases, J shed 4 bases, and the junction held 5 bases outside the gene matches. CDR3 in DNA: TGCGCCAGCAGCCAATCCCTAGCGGGGGTGTACAATGAGCAGTTCTTC. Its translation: CASSQSLAGVYNEQFF.